A selection of T cell receptor beta chains follows, all from one sample in a study of response to subunit inactivated influenza vaccine. TCRdb processed the RT-PCR reads anew with MiXCR; each CDR3 protein has one entry. Seen here are some 500,000 distinct CDR3 sequences, 16% observed once, and the top ten hold less than 4%. Source: CD4+ T cells sorted from PBMCs, taken roughly 24 months after vaccination. The receptor set was obtained from a man aged 50-75 years who received an inactivated influenza vaccine. CDR3s include the opening cysteine and the closing phenylalanine or tryptophan. D genes are given only for firm matches. Size values are once, few and many counts, or a class for expanded clones, and some rows have none.

TGTGCCAGCAGCTTCGGGACTGCGGGAGATACGCAGTATTTT	CASSFGTAGDTQYF	-	TRBJ2-3	-	TRBV7-9
TGTGCCAGCAGCTTAACGGGACGTCTCACAGATACGCAGTATTTT	CASSLTGRLTDTQYF	few	TRBJ2-3	-	TRBV7-2
TGTGCCATCAGTGTGGGGTCACGACGTGGGTACGAGCAGTACTTC	CAISVGSRRGYEQYF	few	TRBJ2-7	-	TRBV10-3
TGTGCCATCAGTCGAGTCGAGGGGGATACGCAGTATTTT	CAISRVEGDTQYF	few	TRBJ2-3	-	TRBV10-3
TGCAGTGCTTCCTATGCTACGAACACTGAAGCTTTCTTT	CSASYATNTEAFF	-	TRBJ1-1	-	TRBV20-1
TGCGCCAGCAGCCTCCAGGCAGCGGGTAACACAGATACGCAGTATTTT	CASSLQAAGNTDTQYF	-	TRBJ2-3	-	TRBV5-1
TGCAGTGCTAGTCGGGGACCCGACTATGGCTACACCTTC	CSASRGPDYGYTF	-	TRBJ1-2	-	TRBV20-1
TGTGCCAGTAGCCAGCAGTGGGGAAGGGATATTCAGCCCCAGCATTTT	CASSQQWGRDIQPQHF	few	TRBJ1-5	-	TRBV19
TGTGCCAGCAGCCTTGGACTAGCGGGAGGGAACACCGGGGAGCTGTTTTTT	CASSLGLAGGNTGELFF	-	TRBJ2-2	TRBD2	TRBV4-2
TGCAGGACTAGCGGCTTGACAGATACGCAGTATTTT	CRTSGLTDTQYF	few	TRBJ2-3	TRBD2	TRBV20-1
TGCAGTGCTAGAGATTGGAGGTGGGGCACCGGGGAGCTGTTTTTT	CSARDWRWGTGELFF	-	TRBJ2-2	-	TRBV20-1
TGCAGTGCTAGAGATCCTCTATCCGGGAGAAGAGACGAGCAGTTCTTC	CSARDPLSGRRDEQFF	few	TRBJ2-1	-	TRBV20-1
TGTGCCAGCAGCGGCAGCGGCCAGCCCCAGCATTTT	CASSGSGQPQHF	many	TRBJ1-5	-	TRBV25-1
TGTGCCAGCAGCTCGGGGACTAGCGGGGCCTACGAGCAGTACTTC	CASSSGTSGAYEQYF	many	TRBJ2-7	TRBD2	TRBV7-2
TGTGCCATCAGTGACCAGAACGAAGAGACCCAGTACTTC	CAISDQNEETQYF	-	TRBJ2-5	-	TRBV10-3
TGTGCCAGCAGCAAAAACGTGCAGCGGGGCTCCTACAATGAGCAGTTCTTC	CASSKNVQRGSYNEQFF	-	TRBJ2-1	-	TRBV21-1
TGCGCCAGCAGCTGGACGGGGGGGACCTACAATGAGCAGTTCTTC	CASSWTGGTYNEQFF	many	TRBJ2-1	TRBD2	TRBV5-1
TGCGCCAGCAGCCAGTGGGGGCTCCGGGGTACCGGGGAGCTGTTTTTT	CASSQWGLRGTGELFF	few	TRBJ2-2	-	TRBV4-3
TGTGCCATCACCTCGGAGCCCCTCGAGGGGAGAGCGTTCTTC	CAITSEPLEGRAFF	-	TRBJ2-1	-	TRBV10-3
TGTGCCAGCAGCCCTGGGCCTAGCCAAGAGACCCAGTACTTC	CASSPGPSQETQYF	many	TRBJ2-5	-	TRBV9
TGTGCCAGCAGTTTAGTGGTCCAGCGGGGAAGCAGGAATACGCAGTATTTT	CASSLVVQRGSRNTQYF	-	TRBJ2-3	TRBD2	TRBV12-3/TRBV12-4
TGTGCCAGCAGTTACAACCGACGCCGACTCGAAGCTTTCTTT	CASSYNRRRLEAFF	few	TRBJ1-1	-	TRBV6-2/TRBV6-3
TGTGCCAGCAGTGAAGCGCTTGGGACTCTGGAGCCCCAGCATTTT	CASSEALGTLEPQHF	few	TRBJ1-5	-	TRBV6-1
TGTGCCAGCAGCCGAGGGACAGGGAATAGCTACGAGCAGTACTTC	CASSRGTGNSYEQYF	-	TRBJ2-7	TRBD1	TRBV3-1
TGCGCCAGCAGCCAAGTATGGGGTAGCAATCAGCCCCAGCATTTT	CASSQVWGSNQPQHF	many	TRBJ1-5	-	TRBV4-3
TGTGCCAGCAGTTTACCAAGACTAGCGGGAACCGAGCAGTACTTC	CASSLPRLAGTEQYF	few	TRBJ2-7	TRBD2	TRBV28
TGCAGTGCTAGGGACGAGACTGCATATAATTCACCCCTCCACTTT	CSARDETAYNSPLHF	few	TRBJ1-6	-	TRBV20-1
TGCAGTGCTGTACTACCTAGATTAAGGGAGCTGTTTTTT	CSAVLPRLRELFF	-	TRBJ2-2	-	TRBV20-1
TGTGCCAGCAGCCAAACTAGCGGGGGGGCCCGGGGCGCAGATACGCAGTATTTT	CASSQTSGGARGADTQYF	-	TRBJ2-3	TRBD2	TRBV5-6